The rows below give T cell receptor beta chains drawn from one sample of a study of regulatory T cells in long-lasting Graves disease. TCRdb fed the multiplex PCR reads into MiXCR, producing one record per CDR3 protein. The repertoire holds about 400,000 distinct CDR3 sequences, with roughly 20% as singletons. The sample was peripheral blood mononuclear cells (PBMCs), taken when the disease was refractory, from a patient treated with antithyroid drugs. The receptors shown here come from a female donor with Graves disease. CDR3s include the opening cysteine and the closing phenylalanine or tryptophan.

cdr3_aa,v_call
CASSFLAEPLFF,TRBV28
CASISGHTGELFF,TRBV3-1
CASSHPPLVGELFF,TRBV7-2
CASSLLLYAYEQYF,TRBV28
CASSRYSSGDANTGELFF,TRBV3-1
CASSTPGGFREQYF,TRBV28
CASSYSGGANTGELFF,TRBV6-6
CASGRPSYEQYF,TRBV28
CASRKGSLYEQYF,TRBV2
CSAPNPGQGTYEQYF,TRBV20-1
CASSFGGHNNEQFF,TRBV27
CASSLAGTTKETQYF,TRBV7-9
CASSLWEHIRSSANGATEAFF,TRBV28
CSASSRFMNTEAFF,TRBV20-1
CASSLAKISVRTDTQYF,TRBV5-6
CASKTDRDSNEKLFF,TRBV25-1
CASSLYGQDNYGYTF,TRBV18
CASSLSGDPLF,TRBV5-1
CASSLFRDIQYF,TRBV12-3/TRBV12-4